Presented here are 26 T cell receptor beta chains from one specimen sequenced in a study of blood T cells in healthy people across ages. Primers used in a second PCR of about 6 to 11 cycles were a sample-barcoded 5' primer and a J-beta primer mix. TCRdb used MiXCR to reprocess the 5' RACE reads, holding one entry per CDR3 protein. The sample lists hundreds of thousands of distinct CDR3 sequences; under 65% were seen once. Specimen: blood. These receptors came from a man aged 55 to 70 in good health.

V usage is TRBV20-1 and J usage is TRBJ2-4; the D gene is possibly TRBD2 (6 bases). CDR1 is DFQATT and CDR2 is SNEGSKA in the germline V gene (reference sequence). Between the trimmed V and J ends, which lost 1 base and 1 base, there was a span of 11 bases. CDR3 length equals 15 residues. The CDR3 is CSARAPEGAKNIQYF. The DNA for the CDR3 is TGCAGTGCTAGAGCCCCGGAGGGGGCCAAAAACATTCAGTACTTC.

This clonotype was observed a few times. The chain combines TRBV7-9 with TRBJ2-5; D remains unclear. CDR1 is SEHNR and CDR2 is FQNEAQ in the germline V gene (reference sequence). This CDR3 comprises 13 residues. Trimming took off 6 bases at V and 11 bases at J, with 19 bases between the two ends. The CDR3 loop reads CASRMVGIDEQYF. DNA of the CDR3: TGTGCCAGCAGAATGGTAGGGATCGATGAGCAGTACTTC.

The table lists this clonotype with a count of one. V is TRBV5-1 and J is TRBJ1-2; D is undetermined. V was shortened by 1 base and J by 5 bases, with 6 bases between the two germline ends. The CDR3 has 12 amino acids. The germline gives CDR1 SGHRS, CDR2 YFSETQ. CDR3 amino acids: CASSLNEYGYTF. The CDR3 nucleotides are TGCGCCAGCAGCTTGAATGAGTATGGCTACACCTTC.

The chain couples TRBV3-1 to TRBJ2-5, with D perhaps matching TRBD1 (6 bases). The J call may be faulty, since TRBJ2-1 better matches the DNA end. The germline V gene has CDR1 LGHDT and CDR2 YNNKEL (reference sequence). This CDR3 is built from 16 residues. The CDR3 reads CASSPTHRGAGETQFF. The CDR3 region has the DNA TGTGCCAGCAGCCCCACCCACCGAGGTGCAGGGGAGACCCAGTTCTTC.

The chain links TRBV4-1 to TRBJ2-3; a weak D match, TRBD2 (6 bases). Trimming took off 4 bases at V and 1 base at J, with 15 bases between the two ends. The V gene's germline CDR1 is MGHRA and CDR2 YSYEKL. There are 16 residues in the CDR3. The chain's CDR3 is CASSPNSGVRTDTQYF. In nucleotides, the CDR3 is TGCGCCAGCAGCCCAAACTCGGGGGTTCGCACAGATACGCAGTATTTT.

V is TRBV5-1 and J is TRBJ2-1; maybe TRBD1 (6 bases). The CDR3 consists of 15 residues. Between the trimmed V and J ends, which lost 0 bases and 7 bases, there was a span of 14 bases. Germline values: CDR1 SGHRS, CDR2 YFSETQ. The CDR3 protein is CASSLGGQRGNEQFF. The CDR3 nucleotides are TGCGCCAGCAGCTTGGGTGGACAGCGCGGAAATGAGCAGTTCTTC. The full variable domain, completed using reference TRBV5-1 and TRBJ2-1, is KAGVTQTPRYLIKTRGQQVTLSCSPISGHRSVSWYQQTPGQGLQFLFEYFSETQRNKGNFPGRFSGRQFSNSRSEMNVSTLELGDSALYLCASSLGGQRGNEQFFGPGTRLTVL.

This clonotype was detected only a few times. The chain couples TRBV4-1 to TRBJ2-7, with TRBD2 matching 10 bases. The V gene's germline CDR1 is MGHRA and CDR2 YSYEKL. The V and J ends lost 0 bases and 7 bases, in that order; junction bases with no gene match: 12. The CDR3 is 17 residues long. CDR3 coding DNA: TGCGCCAGCAGCCAAGATAAGCTAGCGGGGGCAAACAATGAGCAGTACTTC. Translated: CASSQDKLAGANNEQYF.

The rearrangement uses TRBV5-1 and TRBJ2-7, with 9 bases lining up with TRBD1. Per germline, CDR1 SGHRS and CDR2 YFSETQ. V shed 5 bases and J 5 bases; nucleotides not matched to a gene: 8. The CDR3 loop spans 14 amino acids. The CDR3: CASSGSDRGDEQYF. The CDR3 region has the DNA TGCGCCAGCAGTGGCTCGGACAGGGGAGACGAGCAGTACTTC.

V usage is TRBV11-2 and J usage is TRBJ2-1; 8 nucleotides line up with TRBD1. The germline V gene encodes CDR1 SGHAT and CDR2 FQNNGV. The CDR3 is 15 residues long. V lost 5 bases and J lost 8; bases outside the gene matches: 11. The CDR3 protein is CASSQGRQGFDEQFF. For the CDR3, the DNA is TGTGCCAGCAGCCAAGGGAGACAGGGGTTCGATGAGCAGTTCTTC.

This clonotype came up many times. A much larger clonotype is one base distant, so this may be a read error. This rearrangement joins TRBV12-3 or TRBV12-4 to TRBJ2-3; a possible D gene is TRBD1 (6 bases). The CDR3 consists of 14 residues. CDR3 in amino acids: CASSFRGSGDMQYF. CDR3 nucleotides: TGTGCCAGCAGTTTTAGGGGGAGCGGAGATATGCAGTATTTT.

The rearrangement uses TRBV7-6 and TRBJ2-4; D remains ambiguous. CDR3 length: 15 residues. Germline lookup yields CDR1 SGHVS and CDR2 FNYEAQ. The germline V and J ends were trimmed by 3 bases and 9 bases, with 18 bases remaining between them. Here the CDR3 reads CASSFSTLDGAIQYF. The DNA of the CDR3 is TGTGCCAGCAGCTTCTCAACATTGGACGGAGCCATTCAGTACTTC.

J is TRBJ1-2 and V is TRBV28, with D perhaps matching TRBD1 (5 bases). This CDR3 has 15 residues. V was clipped by 2 bases and J by 6 bases, with 16 bases between them. The germline V gene encodes CDR1 MDHEN and CDR2 SYDVKM. CDR3 in amino acids: CASSLPQGSRDGYTF. The CDR3 nucleotides read TGTGCCAGCAGTTTACCCCAGGGCTCTCGGGATGGCTACACCTTC.

Only a few counts were recorded for this clonotype. The V and J genes are TRBV5-1 and TRBJ2-4; 10 bases agree with TRBD1. V lost 4 bases to trimming and J lost 9 bases; unmatched junction nucleotides: 10. Germline lookup yields CDR1 SGHRS and CDR2 YFSETQ. The CDR3 totals 15 residues. CDR3 sequence reads: CASSGAGQGVGIQYF. The CDR3 DNA is TGCGCCAGCAGCGGAGCTGGACAGGGGGTCGGCATTCAGTACTTC.

The genes are TRBV9 and TRBJ1-4; TRBD1 matches at 7 bases. Germline V lookup: CDR1 SGDLS, CDR2 YYNGEE. J lost 7 bases, V lost 2 bases, and 8 bases had no gene match. The CDR3 loop spans 15 amino acids. The CDR3 region has the DNA TGTGCCAGCAGCGTGAGACAGGGTACGGGTGAAAAACTGTTTTTT. This sequence encodes CASSVRQGTGEKLFF.

This clonotype showed up just once. The chain employs TRBV15 and TRBJ1-2; the D gene is possibly TRBD1 (6 bases). Per germline, CDR1 LNHNV and CDR2 YYDKDF (reference sequence). CDR3 length equals 14 residues. V dropped 0 bases and J dropped 4 bases, with 9 bases sitting between them. The DNA for the CDR3 is TGTGCCACCAGCAGAGAAATACAGGGCTATGGCTACACCTTC. It is translated as CATSREIQGYGYTF.

The chain recombines TRBV3-1 with TRBJ2-5, with a possible D match to TRBD2 (6 bases). V lost 0 bases and J 4 bases, leaving 12 bases between the germline ends. The CDR3 loop spans 15 amino acids. Germline CDR1 LGHDT, CDR2 YNNKEL (reference sequence). Written as DNA, the CDR3 is TGTGCCAGCAGCCAAGATACAGTGGGGGGAGAGACCCAGTACTTC. This codes for CASSQDTVGGETQYF.

The chain joins TRBV20-1 to TRBJ2-3; D is uncertain. This CDR3 has 17 residues. Germline V gene lookup returns CDR1 DFQATT and CDR2 SNEGSKA (reference sequence). V lost 0 bases, J lost 5 bases, and 21 bases lay in between. CDR3 sequence (DNA): TGCAGTGCTAGAGATTGGGCTAGGACCCGAGGCGGAGATACGCAGTATTTT. Its translation: CSARDWARTRGGDTQYF.

The chain employs TRBV27 and TRBJ2-5; weak D call: TRBD1 (6 bases). Trimming left V 6 bases short and J 1 base short, with 12 bases between. Per the germline V gene, CDR1 is MNHEY and CDR2 is SMNVEV (reference sequence). The CDR3 is 14 amino acids. The CDR3 is CASRSQGLQETQYF. CDR3 in DNA: TGTGCCAGCAGGTCACAGGGCCTCCAAGAGACCCAGTACTTC.

The chain combines TRBV10-3 with TRBJ1-5; a weak D match, TRBD1 (6 bases). Germline V gene data show CDR1 as ENHRY and CDR2 as SYGVKD. The V and J ends lost 10 bases and 5 bases respectively, with 15 bases between them. The CDR3 has 13 residues. The CDR3, as DNA: TGTGCCACGCAAAGGGGGGGGTATCAGCCCCAGCATTTT. It encodes CATQRGGYQPQHF.

The V gene is TRBV6-2 or TRBV6-3, the J gene TRBJ2-6, with 9 bases that match TRBD1. V was clipped by 6 bases and J by 0 bases; unmatched bases: 6. Germline values: CDR1 MNHEY, CDR2 SVGEGT. This CDR3 is 17 amino acids long. CDR3 loop: CASSHDRGGSGANVLTF. The CDR3 coding sequence is TGTGCCAGCAGCCACGACAGGGGGGGCTCTGGGGCCAACGTCCTGACTTTC.

The chain combines TRBV4-1 with TRBJ2-4; D is unresolved. The CDR3 totals 16 residues. V lost 0 bases and J 4 bases, leaving 13 bases between the germline ends. Germline V gene data show CDR1 as MGHRA and CDR2 as YSYEKL. The CDR3 sequence: CASSQDPNGRKNIQYF. CDR3 coding DNA: TGCGCCAGCAGCCAAGATCCTAACGGCAGAAAAAACATTCAGTACTTC.

V usage is TRBV5-1 and J usage is TRBJ2-2; D unresolved. Between the trimmed V and J ends, which lost 4 bases and 6 bases, there was a span of 7 bases. Germline CDR1 is SGHRS and CDR2 is YFSETQ. This CDR3 region has 12 residues. As DNA, the CDR3 is TGCGCCAGCAGCCCACTTCCCGGGGAGCTGTTTTTT. Its protein is CASSPLPGELFF.

Details on this clonotype: One end of the junction is discordant with germline, which a read error may explain. The genes are TRBV20-1 and TRBJ1-4; D might be TRBD1 (5 bases). Germline assignment: CDR1 DFQATT and CDR2 SNEGSKA (reference sequence). The CDR3 extends over 14 amino acids. For the CDR3, the DNA is TGCAGTGCTTGGAAGACAGCGACGAATGAAAAACTATTTTTT. Residues: CSAWKTATNEKLFF.

The chain employs TRBV12-3 or TRBV12-4 and TRBJ2-3; 11 bases align to TRBD2. After removal of 4 bases from V and 3 bases from J, the junction contained 3 bases not matched to a gene. The CDR3 loop spans 15 amino acids. The CDR3 DNA reads as TGTGCCAGCAGTTCTAGCGGGAGGAAAACAGATACGCAGTATTTT. Translation gives CASSSSGRKTDTQYF.

V usage is TRBV27 and J usage is TRBJ2-3, with D uncertain. This CDR3 region has 17 residues. Germline V gives CDR1 MNHEY, CDR2 SMNVEV (reference sequence). V lost 5 bases and J 2 bases, leaving 20 bases between the germline ends. This chain's CDR3 is CASSPRGVRAFTDTQYF. The CDR3 region has the DNA TGTGCCAGCAGTCCTCGAGGAGTCCGGGCCTTCACAGATACGCAGTATTTT.

This clonotype showed up many times. The rearrangement uses TRBV20-1 and TRBJ2-7; D is perhaps TRBD2 (6 bases). Per germline, CDR1 DFQATT and CDR2 SNEGSKA (reference sequence). The V and J ends lost 6 bases and 0 bases respectively, with 15 bases between them. The CDR3 contains 14 residues. The CDR3 loop reads CSARRGTSSYEQYF. The CDR3 coding sequence is TGCAGTGCGAGGAGGGGAACGAGCTCCTACGAGCAGTACTTC.